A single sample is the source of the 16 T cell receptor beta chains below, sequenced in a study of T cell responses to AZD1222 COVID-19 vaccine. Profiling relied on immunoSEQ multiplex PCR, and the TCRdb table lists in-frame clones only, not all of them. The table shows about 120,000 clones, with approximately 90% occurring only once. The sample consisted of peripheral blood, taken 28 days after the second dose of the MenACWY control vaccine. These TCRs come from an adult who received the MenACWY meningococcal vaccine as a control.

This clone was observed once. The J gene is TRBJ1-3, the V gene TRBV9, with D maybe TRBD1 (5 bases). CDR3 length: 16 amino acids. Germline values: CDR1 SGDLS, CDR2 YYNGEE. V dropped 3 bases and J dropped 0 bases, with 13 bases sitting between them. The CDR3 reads CASSGRGRSSGNTIYF. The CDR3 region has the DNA TGTGCCAGCAGCGGACGGGGACGGAGCTCTGGAAACACCATATATTTT.

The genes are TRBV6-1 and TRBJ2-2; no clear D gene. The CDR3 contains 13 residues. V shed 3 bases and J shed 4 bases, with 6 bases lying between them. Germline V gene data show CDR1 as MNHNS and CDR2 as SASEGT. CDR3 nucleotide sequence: TGTGCCAGCAGTGACAGATCCACCGGGGAGCTGTTTTTT. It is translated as CASSDRSTGELFF.

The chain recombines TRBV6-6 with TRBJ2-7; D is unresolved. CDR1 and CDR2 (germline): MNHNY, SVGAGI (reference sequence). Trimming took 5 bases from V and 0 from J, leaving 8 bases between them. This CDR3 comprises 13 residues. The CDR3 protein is CASSTRSSYEQYF. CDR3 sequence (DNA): TGTGCCAGCAGTACCAGGAGCTCCTACGAGCAGTACTTC.

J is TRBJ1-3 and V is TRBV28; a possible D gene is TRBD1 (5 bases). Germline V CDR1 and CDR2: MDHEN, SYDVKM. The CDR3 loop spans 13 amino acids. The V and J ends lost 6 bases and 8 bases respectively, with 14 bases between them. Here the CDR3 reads CASSLGGTDTIYF. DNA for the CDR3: TGTGCCAGCAGCCTCGGGGGGACGGACACCATATATTTT.

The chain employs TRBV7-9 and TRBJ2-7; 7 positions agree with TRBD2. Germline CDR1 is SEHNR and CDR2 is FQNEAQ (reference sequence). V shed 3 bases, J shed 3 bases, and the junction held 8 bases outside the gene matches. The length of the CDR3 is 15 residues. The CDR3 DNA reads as TGTGCCAGCAGCTTTAGCCTAGCGGAGAGCTACGAGCAGTACTTC. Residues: CASSFSLAESYEQYF. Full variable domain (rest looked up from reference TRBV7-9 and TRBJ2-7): DTGVSQNPRHKITKRGQNVTFRCDPISEHNRLYWYRQTLGQGPEFLTYFQNEAQLEKSRLLSDRFSAERPKGSFSTLEIQRTEQGDSAMYLCASSFSLAESYEQYFGPGTRLTVT.

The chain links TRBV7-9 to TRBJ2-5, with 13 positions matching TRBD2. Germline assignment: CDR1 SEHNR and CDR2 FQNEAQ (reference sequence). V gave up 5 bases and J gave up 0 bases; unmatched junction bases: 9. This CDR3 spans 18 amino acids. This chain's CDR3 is CASSRGLAGRRNQETQYF. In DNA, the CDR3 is TGTGCCAGCAGCCGGGGACTAGCGGGGAGGAGGAACCAAGAGACCCAGTACTTC.

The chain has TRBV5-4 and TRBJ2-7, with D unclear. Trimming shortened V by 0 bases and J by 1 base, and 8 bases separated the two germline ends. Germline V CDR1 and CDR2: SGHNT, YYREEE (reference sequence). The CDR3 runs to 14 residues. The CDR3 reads CASSLDVNSYEQYF. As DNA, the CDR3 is TGTGCCAGCAGCTTGGACGTCAATTCCTACGAGCAGTACTTC.

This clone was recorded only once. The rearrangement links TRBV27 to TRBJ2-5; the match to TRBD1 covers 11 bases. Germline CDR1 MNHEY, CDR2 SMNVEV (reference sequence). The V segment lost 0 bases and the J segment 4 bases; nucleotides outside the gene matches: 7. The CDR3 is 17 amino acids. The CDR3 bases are TGTGCCAGCAGTTTATCCCCCTGGACAGGGGGCTTAGAGACCCAGTACTTC. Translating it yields CASSLSPWTGGLETQYF.

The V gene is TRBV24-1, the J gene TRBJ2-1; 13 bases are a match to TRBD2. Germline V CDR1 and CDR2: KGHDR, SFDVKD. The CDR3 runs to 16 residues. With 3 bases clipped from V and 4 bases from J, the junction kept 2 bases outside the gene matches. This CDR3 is CATSDALAGGYNEQFF. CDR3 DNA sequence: TGTGCCACCAGTGATGCACTAGCGGGGGGGTACAATGAGCAGTTCTTC.

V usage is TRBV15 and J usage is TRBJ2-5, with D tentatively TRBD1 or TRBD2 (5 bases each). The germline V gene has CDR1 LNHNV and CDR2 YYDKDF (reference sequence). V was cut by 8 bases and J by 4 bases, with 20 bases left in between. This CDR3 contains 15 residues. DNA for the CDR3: TGTGCCACCGCCGGGCCTAGGGGCGCGGGAGAGACCCAGTACTTC. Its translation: CATAGPRGAGETQYF.

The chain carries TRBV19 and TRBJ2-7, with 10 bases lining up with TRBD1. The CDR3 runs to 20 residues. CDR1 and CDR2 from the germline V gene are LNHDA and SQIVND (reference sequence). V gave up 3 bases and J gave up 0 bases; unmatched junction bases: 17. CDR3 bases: TGTGCCAGTAGTATCCCCGACAGGGGGCGAAGCCGCGGATTCTCCTACGAGCAGTACTTC. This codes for CASSIPDRGRSRGFSYEQYF.

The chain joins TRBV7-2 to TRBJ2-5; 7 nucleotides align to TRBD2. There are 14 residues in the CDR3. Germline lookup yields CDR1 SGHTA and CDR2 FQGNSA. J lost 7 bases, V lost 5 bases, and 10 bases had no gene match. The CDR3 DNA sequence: TGTGCCAGCAGCCCCCCCCGGGACTATGGGACCCAGTACTTC. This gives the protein CASSPPRDYGTQYF. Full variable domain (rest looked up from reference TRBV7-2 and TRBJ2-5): GAGVSQSPSNKVTEKGKDVELRCDPISGHTALYWYRQSLGQGLEFLIYFQGNSAPDKSGLPSDRFSAERTGGSVSTLTIQRTQQEDSAVYLCASSPPRDYGTQYFGPGTRLLVL.

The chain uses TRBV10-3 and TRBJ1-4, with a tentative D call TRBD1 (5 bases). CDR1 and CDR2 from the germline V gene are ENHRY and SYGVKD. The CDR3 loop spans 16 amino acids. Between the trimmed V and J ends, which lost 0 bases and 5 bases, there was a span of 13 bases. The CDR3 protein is CAISESIDSLNEKLFF. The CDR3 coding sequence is TGTGCCATCAGTGAGTCGATCGACAGTCTAAATGAAAAACTGTTTTTT.

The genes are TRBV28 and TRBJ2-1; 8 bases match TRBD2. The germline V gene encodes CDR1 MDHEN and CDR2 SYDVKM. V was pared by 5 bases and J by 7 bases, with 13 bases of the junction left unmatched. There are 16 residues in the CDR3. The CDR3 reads CASSRGPSGLMNEQFF. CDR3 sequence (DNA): TGTGCCAGCAGTCGGGGGCCTAGCGGGCTGATGAATGAGCAGTTCTTC.

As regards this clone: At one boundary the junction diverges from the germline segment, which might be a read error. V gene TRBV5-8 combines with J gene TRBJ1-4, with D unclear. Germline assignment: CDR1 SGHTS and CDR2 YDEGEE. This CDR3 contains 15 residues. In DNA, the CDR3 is TGTGCCAGCAGCTCAGAACCGGCCTTCAATGGAAAACTGTTTTTT. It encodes CASSSEPAFNGKLFF. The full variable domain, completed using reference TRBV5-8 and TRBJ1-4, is EAGVTQSPTHLIKTRGQQATLRCSPISGHTSVYWYQQALGLGLQFLLWYDEGEERNRGNFPPRFSGRQFPNYSSELNVNALELEDSALYLCASSSEPAFNGKLFFGSGTQLSVL.

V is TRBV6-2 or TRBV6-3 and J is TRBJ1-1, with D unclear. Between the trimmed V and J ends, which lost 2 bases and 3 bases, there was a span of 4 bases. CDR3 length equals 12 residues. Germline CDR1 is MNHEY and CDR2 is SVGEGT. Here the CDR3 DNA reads TGTGCCAGCAGTTACCACTACACTGAAGCTTTCTTT. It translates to CASSYHYTEAFF.